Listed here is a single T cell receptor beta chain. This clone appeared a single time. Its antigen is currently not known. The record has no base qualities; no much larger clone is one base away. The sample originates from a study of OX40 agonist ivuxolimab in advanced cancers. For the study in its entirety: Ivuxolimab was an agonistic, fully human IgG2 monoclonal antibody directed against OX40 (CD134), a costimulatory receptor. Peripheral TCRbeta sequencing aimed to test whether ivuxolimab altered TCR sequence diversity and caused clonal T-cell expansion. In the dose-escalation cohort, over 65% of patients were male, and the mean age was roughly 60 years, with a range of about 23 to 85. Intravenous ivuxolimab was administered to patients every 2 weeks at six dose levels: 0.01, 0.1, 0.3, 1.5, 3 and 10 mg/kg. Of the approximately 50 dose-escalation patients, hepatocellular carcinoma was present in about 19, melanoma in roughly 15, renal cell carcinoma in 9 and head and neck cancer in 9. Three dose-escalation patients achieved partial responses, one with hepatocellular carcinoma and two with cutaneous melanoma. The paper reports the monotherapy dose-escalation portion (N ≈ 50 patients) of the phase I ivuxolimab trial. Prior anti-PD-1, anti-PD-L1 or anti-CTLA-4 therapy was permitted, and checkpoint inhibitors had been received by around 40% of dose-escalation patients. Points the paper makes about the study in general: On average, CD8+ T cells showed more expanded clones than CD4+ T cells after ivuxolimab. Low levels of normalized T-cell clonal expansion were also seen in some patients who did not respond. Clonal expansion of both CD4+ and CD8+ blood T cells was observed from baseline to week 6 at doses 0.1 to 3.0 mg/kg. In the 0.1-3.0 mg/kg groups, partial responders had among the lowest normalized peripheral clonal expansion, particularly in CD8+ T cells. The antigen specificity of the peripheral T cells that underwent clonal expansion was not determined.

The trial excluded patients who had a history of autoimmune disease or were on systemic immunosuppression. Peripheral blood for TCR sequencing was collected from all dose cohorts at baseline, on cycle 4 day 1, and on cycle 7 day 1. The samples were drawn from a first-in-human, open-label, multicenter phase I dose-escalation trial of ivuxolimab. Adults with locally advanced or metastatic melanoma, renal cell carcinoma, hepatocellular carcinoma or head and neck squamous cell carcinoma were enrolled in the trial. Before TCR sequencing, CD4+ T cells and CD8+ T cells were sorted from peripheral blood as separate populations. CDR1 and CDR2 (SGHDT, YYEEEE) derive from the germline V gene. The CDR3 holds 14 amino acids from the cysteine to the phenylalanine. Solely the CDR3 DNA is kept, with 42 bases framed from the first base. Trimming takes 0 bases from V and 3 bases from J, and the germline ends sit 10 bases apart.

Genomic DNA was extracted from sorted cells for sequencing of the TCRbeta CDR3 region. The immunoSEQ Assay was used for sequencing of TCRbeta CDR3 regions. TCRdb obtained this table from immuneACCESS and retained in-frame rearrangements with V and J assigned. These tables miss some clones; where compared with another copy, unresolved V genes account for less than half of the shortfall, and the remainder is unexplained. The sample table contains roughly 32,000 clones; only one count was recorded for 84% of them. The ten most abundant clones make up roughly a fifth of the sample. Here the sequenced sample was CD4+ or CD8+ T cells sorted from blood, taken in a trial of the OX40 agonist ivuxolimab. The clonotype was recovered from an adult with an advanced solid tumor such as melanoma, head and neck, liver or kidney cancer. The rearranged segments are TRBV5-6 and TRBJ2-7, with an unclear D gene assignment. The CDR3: CASSLGRALYEQYF. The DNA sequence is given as TGTGCCAGCAGCTTGGGACGGGCGCTCTACGAGCAGTACTTC.